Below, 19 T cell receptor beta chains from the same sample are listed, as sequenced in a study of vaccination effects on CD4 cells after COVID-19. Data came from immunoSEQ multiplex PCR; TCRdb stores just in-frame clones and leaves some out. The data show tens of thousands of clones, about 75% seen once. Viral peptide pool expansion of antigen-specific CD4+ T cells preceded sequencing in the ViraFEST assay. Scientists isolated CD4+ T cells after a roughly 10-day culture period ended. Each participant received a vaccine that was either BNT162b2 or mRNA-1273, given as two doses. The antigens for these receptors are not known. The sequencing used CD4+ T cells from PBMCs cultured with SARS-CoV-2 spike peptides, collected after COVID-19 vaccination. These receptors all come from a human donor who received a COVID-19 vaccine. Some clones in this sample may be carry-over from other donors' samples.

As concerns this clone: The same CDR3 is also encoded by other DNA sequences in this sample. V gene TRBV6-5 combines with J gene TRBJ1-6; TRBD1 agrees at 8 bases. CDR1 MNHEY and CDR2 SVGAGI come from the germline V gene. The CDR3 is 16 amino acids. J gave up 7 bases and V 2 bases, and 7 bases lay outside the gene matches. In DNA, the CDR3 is TGTGCCAGCAGTTACCTCGGACAGGGAGGCAATTCACCCCTCCACTTT. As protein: CASSYLGQGGNSPLHF.

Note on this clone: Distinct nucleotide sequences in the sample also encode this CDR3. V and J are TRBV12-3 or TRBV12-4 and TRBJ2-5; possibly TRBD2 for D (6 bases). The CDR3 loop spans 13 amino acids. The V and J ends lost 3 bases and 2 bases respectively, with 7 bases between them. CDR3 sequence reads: CASSLGGQETQYF. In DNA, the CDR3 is TGTGCCAGCAGTTTGGGAGGACAAGAGACCCAGTACTTC.

The CDR3 nucleotides are TGTGCCACCAGTGAACACAGGACGGGGAACACCGGGGAGCTGTTTTTT. Translated: CATSEHRTGNTGELFF. The chain combines TRBV24-1 with TRBJ2-2; maybe TRBD1 (5 bases). V lost 4 bases and J lost 1, with 12 bases in between. The germline CDR1 and CDR2 sequences are KGHDR and SFDVKD. This CDR3 region has 16 residues.

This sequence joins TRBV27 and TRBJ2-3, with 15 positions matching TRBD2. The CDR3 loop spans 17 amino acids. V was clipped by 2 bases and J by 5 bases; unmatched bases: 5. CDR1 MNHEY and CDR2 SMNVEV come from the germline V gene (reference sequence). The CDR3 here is CASSLRTSGGARDTQYF. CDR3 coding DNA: TGTGCCAGCAGTTTAAGGACTAGCGGGGGGGCTAGAGATACGCAGTATTTT.

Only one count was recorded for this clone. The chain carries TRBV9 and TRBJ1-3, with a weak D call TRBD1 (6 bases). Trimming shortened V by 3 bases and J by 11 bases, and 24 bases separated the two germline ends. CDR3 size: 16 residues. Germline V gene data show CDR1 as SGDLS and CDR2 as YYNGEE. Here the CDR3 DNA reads TGTGCCAGCAGCGCTGGGGGCCCACTAGCCCGACTCGCCATATATTTT. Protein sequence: CASSAGGPLARLAIYF.

CDR3 bases: TGTGCCAGCAGCCAAGGGGCTCGGGAGACCCAGTACTTC. Translating it yields CASSQGARETQYF. This sequence joins TRBV12-3 or TRBV12-4 and TRBJ2-5; TRBD1 might be the D (5 bases). V lost 6 bases, J lost 5 bases, and 13 bases lay in between. This CDR3 contains 13 residues.

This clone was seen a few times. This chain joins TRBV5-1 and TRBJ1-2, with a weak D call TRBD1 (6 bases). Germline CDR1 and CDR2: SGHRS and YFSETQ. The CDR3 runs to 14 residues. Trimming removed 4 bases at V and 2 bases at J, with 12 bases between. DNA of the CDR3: TGCGCCAGCAGCATATCGGACAGAAACTATGGCTACACCTTC. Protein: CASSISDRNYGYTF.

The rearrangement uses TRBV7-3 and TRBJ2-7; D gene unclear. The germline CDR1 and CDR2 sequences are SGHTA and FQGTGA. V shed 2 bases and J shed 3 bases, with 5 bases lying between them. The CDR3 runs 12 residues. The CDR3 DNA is TGTGCCAGCAGCTTATGCCGCTACGAGCAGTACGTC. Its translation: CASSLCRYEQYV.

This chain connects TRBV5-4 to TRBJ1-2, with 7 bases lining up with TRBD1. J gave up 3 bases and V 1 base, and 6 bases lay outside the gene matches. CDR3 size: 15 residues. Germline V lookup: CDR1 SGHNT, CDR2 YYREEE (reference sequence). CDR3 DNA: TGTGCCAGCAGCTTGTCGGTCCAGGGGGACTATGGCTACACCTTC. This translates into CASSLSVQGDYGYTF.

The CDR3 DNA follows: TGTGCCACCAGTGATCCGGGGGGAGCCGACACCGGGGAGCTGTTTTTT. It specifies CATSDPGGADTGELFF. The chain combines TRBV24-1 with TRBJ2-2, with 7 bases aligning to TRBD2. Germline CDR1 and CDR2: KGHDR and SFDVKD. CDR3 length equals 16 residues. Trimming took 3 bases from V and 3 from J; bases not matched to a gene: 6.

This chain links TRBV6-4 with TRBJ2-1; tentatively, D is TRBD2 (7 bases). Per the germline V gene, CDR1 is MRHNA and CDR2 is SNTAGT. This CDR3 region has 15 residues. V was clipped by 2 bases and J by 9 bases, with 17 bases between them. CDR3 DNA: TGTGCCAGCAGTGACGAGGGGGGGGCTGTAGGTGAGCAGTTCTTC. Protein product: CASSDEGGAVGEQFF.

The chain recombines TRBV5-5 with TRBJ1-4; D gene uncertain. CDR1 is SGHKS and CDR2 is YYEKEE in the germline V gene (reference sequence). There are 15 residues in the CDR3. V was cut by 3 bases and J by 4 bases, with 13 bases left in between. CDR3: CASSSTTGFNEKLFF. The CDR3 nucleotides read TGTGCCAGCAGCTCGACGACGGGGTTTAATGAAAAACTGTTTTTT.

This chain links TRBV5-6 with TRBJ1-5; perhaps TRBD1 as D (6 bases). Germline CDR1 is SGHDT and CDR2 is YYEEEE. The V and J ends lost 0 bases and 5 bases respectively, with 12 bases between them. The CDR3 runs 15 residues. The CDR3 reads CASSLAGRGDQPQHF. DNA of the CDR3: TGTGCCAGCAGCTTGGCGGGCAGGGGCGATCAGCCCCAGCATTTT.

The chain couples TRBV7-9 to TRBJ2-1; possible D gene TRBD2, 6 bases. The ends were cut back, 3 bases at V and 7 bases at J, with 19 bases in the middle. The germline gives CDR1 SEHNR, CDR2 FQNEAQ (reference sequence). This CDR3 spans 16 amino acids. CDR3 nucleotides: TGTGCCAGCAGCTTCAGATCGGCAGGGACTTGGAATGAGCAGTTCTTC. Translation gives CASSFRSAGTWNEQFF.

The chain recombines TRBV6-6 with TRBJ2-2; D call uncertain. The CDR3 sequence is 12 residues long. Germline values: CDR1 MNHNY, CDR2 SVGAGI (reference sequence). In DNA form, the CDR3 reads TGTGGGTCTGGGGAAAACACCGGGGAGCTGTTTTTT. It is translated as CGSGENTGELFF.

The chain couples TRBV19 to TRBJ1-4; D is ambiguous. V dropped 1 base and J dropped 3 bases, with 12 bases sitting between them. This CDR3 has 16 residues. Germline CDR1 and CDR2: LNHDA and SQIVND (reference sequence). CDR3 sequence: CASSIGPGTANEKLFF. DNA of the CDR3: TGTGCCAGTAGTATAGGGCCGGGTACAGCTAATGAAAAACTGTTTTTT.

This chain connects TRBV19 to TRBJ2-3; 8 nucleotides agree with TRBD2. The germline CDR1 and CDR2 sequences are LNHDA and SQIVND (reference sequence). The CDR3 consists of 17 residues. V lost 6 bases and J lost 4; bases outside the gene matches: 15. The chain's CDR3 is CASSPRGGDGRSDTQYF. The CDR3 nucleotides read TGTGCCAGTAGCCCCCGGGGGGGGGATGGTAGGTCAGATACGCAGTATTTT. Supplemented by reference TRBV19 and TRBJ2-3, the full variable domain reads DGGITQSPKYLFRKEGQNVTLSCEQNLNHDAMYWYRQDPGQGLRLIYYSQIVNDFQKGDIAEGYSVSREKKESFPLTVTSAQKNPTAFYLCASSPRGGDGRSDTQYFGPGTRLTVL.

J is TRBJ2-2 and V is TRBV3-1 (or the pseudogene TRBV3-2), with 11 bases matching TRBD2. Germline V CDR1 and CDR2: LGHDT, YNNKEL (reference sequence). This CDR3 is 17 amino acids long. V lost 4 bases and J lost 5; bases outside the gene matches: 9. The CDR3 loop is CASSRKLAGAVTGELFF. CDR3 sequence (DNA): TGTGCCAGCAGCCGGAAACTAGCGGGGGCGGTTACCGGGGAGCTGTTTTTT.

DNA of the CDR3: TGTGCCAGCAGCTTAGGGTCCGGGGTTGGGAATTCACCCCTCCACTTT. It specifies CASSLGSGVGNSPLHF. The chain couples TRBV7-9 to TRBJ1-6; no clear D. The CDR3 loop spans 16 amino acids. CDR1 is SEHNR, CDR2 FQNEAQ, per germline (reference sequence). Trimming shortened V by 1 base and J by 7 bases, and 14 bases separated the two germline ends. The variable domain in full, with the rest retrieved from reference TRBV7-9 and TRBJ1-6, is DTGVSQNPRHKITKRGQNVTFRCDPISEHNRLYWYRQTLGQGPEFLTYFQNEAQLEKSRLLSDRFSAERPKGSFSTLEIQRTEQGDSAMYLCASSLGSGVGNSPLHFGNGTRLTVT.